These 14 T cell receptor beta chains came from one sample sequenced in a study of cytomegalovirus exposure and HLA in healthy donors. Sequenced by immunoSEQ multiplex PCR; TCRdb stores in-frame clones only, minus some. The top ten hold 4% to 5.5% of the sample, which has tens of thousands of clones, around 96% seen once. Sequences were obtained from PBMCs. These receptors all come from a man between 18 and 29 years old in good health and CMV-seropositive.

V usage is TRBV6-5 and J usage is TRBJ2-7, with 9 bases identical to TRBD2. CDR1 and CDR2 from the germline V gene are MNHEY and SVGAGI. The trim removed 4 bases at V and 3 bases at J, leaving 7 bases unmatched. The CDR3 is 15 residues long. CDR3 bases: TGTGCCAGCAGTTCCAAGGGACTAGCTTACTACGAGCAGTACTTC. This gives the protein CASSSKGLAYYEQYF.

The genes are TRBV28 and TRBJ1-3; D uncertain. CDR1 and CDR2 (germline): MDHEN, SYDVKM. The CDR3 extends over 14 amino acids. V was clipped by 7 bases and J by 0 bases, with 10 bases between them. Here the CDR3 DNA reads TGTGCCAGCACGACGGAGCGCTCTGGAAACACCATATATTTT. It yields the protein CASTTERSGNTIYF.

This chain connects TRBV7-3 to TRBJ1-1; TRBD1 matches at 7 bases. Trimming at V came to 4 bases and at J to 4 bases, leaving 3 bases not matched to a gene. Per germline, CDR1 SGHTA and CDR2 FQGTGA. The CDR3 runs to 13 residues. CDR3 sequence reads: CASSSQGGTEAFF. The CDR3 DNA is TGTGCCAGCAGCTCGCAGGGGGGCACTGAAGCTTTCTTT. The full variable domain, completed using reference TRBV7-3 and TRBJ1-1, is GAGVSQTPSNKVTEKGKYVELRCDPISGHTALYWYRQSLGQGPEFLIYFQGTGAADDSGLPNDRFFAVRPEGSVSTLKIQRTERGDSAVYLCASSSQGGTEAFFGQGTRLTVV.

This chain links TRBV5-1 with TRBJ2-2; tentative D call: TRBD2 (6 bases). Germline CDR1 reads SGHRS; CDR2 reads YFSETQ. The CDR3 extends over 15 amino acids. V was shortened by 2 bases and J by 1 base, with 9 bases between the two germline ends. CDR3 sequence (DNA): TGCGCCAGCAGCTTTGCGGGGAGGAACACCGGGGAGCTGTTTTTT. Its protein product is CASSFAGRNTGELFF.

V usage is TRBV27 and J usage is TRBJ2-7; possibly TRBD1 for D (5 bases). From germline, CDR1 is MNHEY and CDR2 SMNVEV (reference sequence). Trimming took off 3 bases at V and 2 bases at J, with 14 bases between the two ends. The CDR3 totals 15 residues. The CDR3 here is CASSFRVGLAYEQYF. The CDR3, as DNA: TGTGCCAGCAGTTTTCGAGTGGGGCTAGCCTACGAGCAGTACTTC.

V gene TRBV28 combines with J gene TRBJ1-3; a possible D gene is TRBD1 (6 bases). CDR1 MDHEN and CDR2 SYDVKM come from the germline V gene. V was trimmed by 3 bases and J by 7 bases, leaving 19 bases between them. The CDR3 is 16 amino acids. The CDR3 sequence: CASSFSVQGKSNTIYF. CDR3 DNA: TGTGCCAGCAGTTTCTCGGTACAGGGTAAGTCTAACACCATATATTTT.

The chain couples TRBV28 to TRBJ1-1; D unresolved. The V end lost 4 bases, the J end lost 0 bases, and 9 bases lay between the germline ends. This CDR3 has 14 residues. CDR1 MDHEN and CDR2 SYDVKM come from the germline V gene. The CDR3 coding sequence is TGTGCCAGCAGTTGGGAGCCCTTGAACACTGAAGCTTTCTTT. It codes for CASSWEPLNTEAFF.

This clone was picked up a small number of times. This chain joins TRBV28 and TRBJ2-3; D perhaps matches TRBD2 (7 bases). V was clipped by 11 bases and J by 4 bases, with 19 bases between them. CDR3 length: 14 residues. CDR1 MDHEN and CDR2 SYDVKM come from the germline V gene. The chain's CDR3 is CALKGGGDSDTQYF. CDR3 bases: TGTGCCCTCAAGGGCGGGGGCGACTCAGATACGCAGTATTTT. The full variable domain, its missing parts supplied by reference TRBV28 and TRBJ2-3, is DVKVTQSSRYLVKRTGEKVFLECVQDMDHENMFWYRQDPGLGLRLIYFSYDVKMKEKGDIPEGYSVSREKKERFSLILESASTNQTSMYLCALKGGGDSDTQYFGPGTRLTVL.

This chain connects TRBV10-3 to TRBJ1-2, with 8 bases identical to TRBD1. The CDR3 is made up of 16 amino acids. CDR1 is ENHRY and CDR2 is SYGVKD in the germline V gene. Trimming took 2 bases from V and 2 from J; bases not matched to a gene: 7. The CDR3 bases are TGTGCCATCAGTGAGGGTACAGGGGGGAAAAACTATGGCTACACCTTC. Protein: CAISEGTGGKNYGYTF.

With respect to this clone: Other DNA variants within this sample encode the same CDR3. The V gene is TRBV28, the J gene TRBJ1-1; D is undetermined. This CDR3 is built from 13 residues. Germline CDR1 and CDR2: MDHEN and SYDVKM. V shed 5 bases and J shed 0 bases, with 7 bases lying between them. The CDR3 bases are TGTGCCAGCAGTGCAGATATGAACACTGAAGCTTTCTTT. Translating it yields CASSADMNTEAFF. The full variable domain, completed using reference TRBV28 and TRBJ1-1, is DVKVTQSSRYLVKRTGEKVFLECVQDMDHENMFWYRQDPGLGLRLIYFSYDVKMKEKGDIPEGYSVSREKKERFSLILESASTNQTSMYLCASSADMNTEAFFGQGTRLTVV.

The rearrangement joins TRBV28 to TRBJ1-1; D uncertain. The CDR3 runs to 12 residues. V was clipped by 2 bases and J by 9 bases, with 10 bases between them. In germline, CDR1 is MDHEN, CDR2 SYDVKM. In DNA form, the CDR3 reads TGTGCCAGCAGTTTAGTGAGGACTCAAGCTTTCTTT. Translated: CASSLVRTQAFF.

The chain recombines TRBV29-1 with TRBJ2-5, with D unclear. With 0 bases removed from V and 1 base from J, the gap between germline ends came to 6 bases. The length of the CDR3 is 13 residues. The germline V gene has CDR1 SQVTM and CDR2 ANQGSEA. The CDR3: CSVEDSFQETQYF. The CDR3 DNA sequence: TGCAGCGTTGAAGATTCCTTCCAAGAGACCCAGTACTTC.

The chain joins TRBV19 to TRBJ1-5; 7 bases are shared with TRBD1. The CDR3 extends over 15 amino acids. The germline gives CDR1 LNHDA, CDR2 SQIVND (reference sequence). The ends lost 6 bases at V and 5 bases at J; junction bases unmatched: 10. The CDR3 protein is CASSYFTGVDQPQHF. The DNA for the CDR3 is TGTGCCAGTAGCTACTTCACAGGGGTAGATCAGCCCCAGCATTTT.

This chain connects TRBV6-4 to TRBJ2-2; TRBD2 is a possible D gene (5 bases). The CDR3 length is 15 residues. Germline CDR1 reads MRHNA; CDR2 reads SNTAGT. Trimming stripped 6 bases from V and 2 bases from J, with 13 bases between. CDR3 sequence (DNA): TGTGCCAGCAGCCAAGGCCGGGGTAACACCGGGGAGCTGTTTTTT. It yields the protein CASSQGRGNTGELFF.